This T cell receptor beta chain derives from a study of T cell changes during pregnancy in multiple sclerosis. Repertoires were generated with immunoSEQ multiplex PCR, while TCRdb's copy carries only in-frame clones and drops some. The sample has around 31,000 clones, around 90% seen once. The specimen comprised CD4+ T cells from peripheral blood mononuclear cells, sampled in the first trimester of pregnancy. The receptor was isolated from a female donor with multiple sclerosis, enrolled in a pregnancy study.

This CDR3 is CASSTGTSPDTQYF. CDR3 in DNA: TGTGCCAGCAGCACCGGGACATCGCCAGATACGCAGTATTTT. The genes are TRBV28 and TRBJ2-3; weak D call: TRBD1 (6 bases). V dropped 6 bases and J dropped 4 bases, with 14 bases sitting between them. Germline CDR1 and CDR2: MDHEN and SYDVKM. The length of the CDR3 is 14 residues.